The clone carrying this T cell receptor (beta chain) was seen only a few times. The assay was immunoSEQ multiplex PCR, and TCRdb's table has in-frame clones only and misses some. Of some 110,000 clones detected, less than 90% appear once; the ten largest clones hold 4% to 5%. This entry is derived from a study of blood T cell repertoires in COVID-19. Background on the study: PBMCs, B-cell-depleted T cells, or T cells provided the cDNA or gDNA that made up the material.

CDR3 length: 12 amino acids. CDR1 and CDR2 (germline): SGHKS, YYEKEE (reference sequence). V lost 2 bases, J lost 9 bases, and 9 bases lay in between. This TCR was recovered from a man aged 45 to 65 with acute or convalescent COVID-19. Input material: peripheral blood. The V gene is TRBV5-5, the J gene TRBJ2-1, with D maybe TRBD2 (5 bases). CDR3 residues: CASSLVASEQFF. The DNA of the CDR3 is TGTGCCAGCAGCTTAGTAGCGTCTGAGCAGTTCTTC.